This entry concerns a single TCR beta chain. In the source study's methods: Reference gene primer amplification gave estimated nucleated cell counts. The data were produced by immunoSEQ multiplex PCR, yet TCRdb's version contains in-frame clones alone and is incomplete. V and J calls and clone size follow that table, whereas D and trimming were derived from the DNA. This repertoire shows around 180,000 clones, roughly nine tenths found once; its top ten account for 20%. The sample belongs to a study of blood T cell repertoires in COVID-19. Background on the study: There were acute and convalescent COVID-19 samples, and they came from the United States, Italy and Spain. PBMCs, B-cell-depleted T cells, or T cells provided the cDNA or gDNA that made up the material.

Sequencing was performed on peripheral blood. The TCR originated in a man aged 65 to 85 with active or convalescent COVID-19.

As DNA, the CDR3 is TGTGCCACCAGTGACTACCAGGGGACAGATACGCAGTATTTT. Translated, it gives CATSDYQGTDTQYF. The chain uses TRBV24-1 and TRBJ2-3; maybe TRBD1 (6 bases). CDR3 size: 14 residues. V dropped 4 bases and J dropped 3 bases, with 10 bases sitting between them. Looked up from germline, CDR1 is KGHDR and CDR2 is SFDVKD.